This T cell receptor beta chain was obtained from a study of cytotoxic CD8 clonotypes in ibrutinib-treated CLL. About the research overall: Response samples followed a median around 12 months of treatment, range 6 to 36. The study's findings and limits: Higher circulating CD8+ T-cell counts strongly accompanied higher baseline clonality, above age-matched healthy donors.

From germline, CDR1 is SGHTS and CDR2 YDEGEE. The CDR3 loop spans 13 amino acids. Trimming took off 2 bases at V and 6 bases at J, with 11 bases between the two ends. Details on this clone: Its antigen remains unidentified.

The assay was immunoSEQ multiplex PCR, and TCRdb's table has in-frame clones only and misses some. The data show hundreds of thousands of clones, 70% to 75% seen once. The source of this sequence is a human donor with chronic lymphocytic leukemia. This chain connects TRBV5-8 to TRBJ1-2; maybe TRBD1 (6 bases). This specimen was PBMCs, taken after 12 months of ibrutinib treatment. The chain's CDR3 is CASSFTGWNGYTF. CDR3 DNA sequence: TGTGCCAGCAGCTTCACAGGGTGGAATGGCTACACCTTC.